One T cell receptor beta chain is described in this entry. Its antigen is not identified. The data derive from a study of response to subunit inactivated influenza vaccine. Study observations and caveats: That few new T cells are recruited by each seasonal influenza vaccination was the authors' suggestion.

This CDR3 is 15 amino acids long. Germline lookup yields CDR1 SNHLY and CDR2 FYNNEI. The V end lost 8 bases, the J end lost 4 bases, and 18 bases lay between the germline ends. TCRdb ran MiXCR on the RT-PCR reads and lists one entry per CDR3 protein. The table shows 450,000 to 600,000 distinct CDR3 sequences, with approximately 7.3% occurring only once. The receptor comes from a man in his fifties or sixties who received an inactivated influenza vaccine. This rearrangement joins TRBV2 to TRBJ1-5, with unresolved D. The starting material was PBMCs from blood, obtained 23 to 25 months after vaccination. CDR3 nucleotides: TGTGCCAGCTCTTCCGCTACTTTATGGAATCAGCCCCAGCATTTT. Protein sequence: CASSSATLWNQPQHF. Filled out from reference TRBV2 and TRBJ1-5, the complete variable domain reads EPEVTQTPSHQVTQMGQEVILRCVPISNHLYFYWYRQILGQKVEFLVSFYNNEISEKSEIFDDQFSVERPDGSNFTLKIRSTKLEDSAMYFCASSSATLWNQPQHFGDGTRLSIL.